One sample yielded the 5 T cell receptor beta chains listed below, sequenced in a study of cytomegalovirus exposure and HLA in healthy donors. PCR employed 60 Vbeta and 13 Jbeta primers. Profiling relied on immunoSEQ multiplex PCR, and the TCRdb table lists in-frame clones only, not all of them. The table gives fewer than 200,000 clones; the top ten clones make up 6.5% of it. The sample consisted of PBMCs. All receptors come from a man aged 25 to 40 in good health and CMV-seronegative.

The rearrangement links TRBV5-1 to TRBJ2-7; 7 bases fit TRBD1. The length of the CDR3 is 13 residues. The germline V gene encodes CDR1 SGHRS and CDR2 YFSETQ. The ends lost 4 bases at V and 4 bases at J; junction bases unmatched: 5. This chain's CDR3 is CASSVQGVYEQYF. DNA of the CDR3: TGCGCCAGCAGCGTTCAGGGGGTATACGAGCAGTACTTC.

The chain joins TRBV7-2 to TRBJ2-2; D is perhaps TRBD2 (5 bases). V dropped 5 bases and J dropped 4 bases, with 11 bases sitting between them. The V gene's germline CDR1 is SGHTA and CDR2 FQGNSA. The CDR3 length is 14 residues. The CDR3: CASSTGISTGELFF. CDR3 sequence (DNA): TGTGCCAGCAGCACGGGGATATCCACCGGGGAGCTGTTTTTT.

V gene TRBV9 combines with J gene TRBJ2-1, with TRBD2 identical over 13 bases. V lost 3 bases to trimming and J lost 0 bases; unmatched junction nucleotides: 6. Germline CDR1 reads SGDLS; CDR2 reads YYNGEE. CDR3 size: 18 residues. The CDR3 DNA is TGTGCCAGCAGCGAAGGACTAGCGGGGGATAGCTCCTACAATGAGCAGTTCTTC. This encodes CASSEGLAGDSSYNEQFF.

The chain couples TRBV10-1 to TRBJ2-4, with TRBD1 as a possible D gene (5 bases). The CDR3 consists of 14 residues. Trimming left V 6 bases short and J 0 bases short, with 9 bases between. Germline loops: CDR1 WNHNN, CDR2 SYGVQD (reference sequence). The CDR3 coding sequence is TGCGCCAGCAGCCCGACAGTAGCCAAAAACATTCAGTACTTC. Protein sequence: CASSPTVAKNIQYF.

The rearrangement joins TRBV19 to TRBJ2-5; TRBD1 matches 8 bases. Germline CDR1 LNHDA, CDR2 SQIVND (reference sequence). J gave up 4 bases and V 5 bases, and 6 bases lay outside the gene matches. This CDR3 is built from 14 residues. The DNA for the CDR3 is TGTGCCAGTAGTGACCGGGACAGGAGAGAGACCCAGTACTTC. Translated, it gives CASSDRDRRETQYF.